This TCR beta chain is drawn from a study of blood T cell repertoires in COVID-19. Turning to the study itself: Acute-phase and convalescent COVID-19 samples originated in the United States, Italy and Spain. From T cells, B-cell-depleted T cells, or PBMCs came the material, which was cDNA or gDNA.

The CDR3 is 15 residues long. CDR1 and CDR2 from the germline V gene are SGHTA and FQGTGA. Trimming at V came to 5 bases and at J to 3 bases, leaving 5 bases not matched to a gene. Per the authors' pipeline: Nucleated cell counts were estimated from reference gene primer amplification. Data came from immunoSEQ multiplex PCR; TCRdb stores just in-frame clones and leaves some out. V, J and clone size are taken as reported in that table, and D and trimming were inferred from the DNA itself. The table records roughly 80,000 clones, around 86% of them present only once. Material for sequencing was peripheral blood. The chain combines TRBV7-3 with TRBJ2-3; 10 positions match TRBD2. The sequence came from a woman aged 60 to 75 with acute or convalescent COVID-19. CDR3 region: CASSASGRETDTQYF. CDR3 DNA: TGTGCCAGCAGCGCGAGCGGGAGGGAGACAGATACGCAGTATTTT. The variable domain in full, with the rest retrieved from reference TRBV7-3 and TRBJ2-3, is GAGVSQTPSNKVTEKGKYVELRCDPISGHTALYWYRQSLGQGPEFLIYFQGTGAADDSGLPNDRFFAVRPEGSVSTLKIQRTERGDSAVYLCASSASGRETDTQYFGPGTRLTVL.